A single T cell receptor beta chain is shown here with its context. Its specificity is not known. This record belongs to a study of STAT5B mutations in CD4+ large granular lymphocyte leukemia. General study results and limits: CD4-sorted patient repertoires seemed more clonal than healthy CD4+ repertoires. Top patient clones used TRBV06 genes more often: 8/27 versus 2/35 in controls. No patients shared main leukemic clonotypes, though approximately 26% appeared at low frequency elsewhere. Higher CD4+ than CD8+ T-LGLL clonality might reflect small sample size.

Germline loops: CDR1 SGHTA, CDR2 FQGNSA. V dropped 5 bases and J dropped 4 bases, with 6 bases sitting between them. CDR3 size: 11 residues. Sequenced by immunoSEQ multiplex PCR; TCRdb stores in-frame clones only, minus some. The sample lists around 31,000 clones, approximately 74% occurring once. The clonotype originates from a human donor in good health. The rearrangement joins TRBV7-2 to TRBJ2-7; no firm D call. Sequencing used CD4+ T cells from blood buffy coats. The CDR3 here is CASSDRYEQYF. Here the CDR3 DNA reads TGTGCCAGCAGCGATCGATACGAGCAGTACTTC.